This is a list of T cell receptor beta chains from one sample in a study of T cells after posttransplantation cyclophosphamide. Using immunoSEQ multiplex PCR, the repertoire was profiled, and TCRdb retains in-frame clones only, with some absent. The sample lists about 21,000 clones, 86% seen once, with about 2.1% in the top ten. The sample was PBMCs, taken 350 to 400 days after allogeneic stem cell transplant with calcineurin inhibitor and methotrexate. These receptors all come from a female patient aged 30 to 40 who received an allogeneic stem cell transplant from an unrelated donor, was CMV-positive, and had acute and chronic GVHD. Some of these T cells may belong to the graft donor. The CDR3 runs from the conserved cysteine through the conserved F or W. The D gene is left open where the match is weak. Part of the rows lack a size; the others show once, few, many or a class for expanded clones.

>TRBJ2-1|TRBD2|-|TRBV9
CASSPTSGSYNEQFF
TGTGCCAGCAGCCCCACTAGCGGCTCCTACAATGAGCAGTTCTTC
>TRBJ2-5|-|-|TRBV18
CASSPPSEDSLYQETQYF
TGTGCCAGCTCACCACCGTCCGAAGACTCATTGTACCAAGAGACCCAGTACTTC
>TRBJ2-1|TRBD1|once|TRBV2
CASRVTGDSYNEQFF
TGTGCCAGCAGGGTGACAGGGGACTCCTACAATGAGCAGTTCTTC
>TRBJ2-1|-|-|TRBV10-1
CASSEGTHSYNEQFF
TGCGCCAGCAGCGAGGGCACCCACTCCTACAATGAGCAGTTCTTC
>TRBJ1-5|-|-|TRBV7-6
CASSVQVDQPQHF
TGTGCCAGCAGTGTACAGGTCGACCAGCCCCAGCATTTT
>TRBJ1-5|-|-|TRBV28
CASSYTTEHQPQHF
TGCGCCAGCAGTTACACGACAGAACATCAGCCCCAGCATTTT
>TRBJ1-1|TRBD1|-|TRBV5-1
CASRRTGGAVVNTEAFF
TGCGCCAGCAGACGTACAGGGGGCGCCGTGGTGAACACTGAAGCTTTCTTT
>TRBJ2-2|TRBD1|-|TRBV19
CASSIYRGRGTGELFF
TGTGCCAGTAGTATATACAGGGGCCGAGGGACCGGGGAGCTGTTTTTT
>TRBJ2-5|-|-|TRBV27
CASSLRGTQYF
TGTGCCAGCAGTTTACGCGGGACCCAGTACTTC
>TRBJ2-4|-|-|TRBV15
CATSPRGVGSWNIQYF
TGTGCCACCAGCCCTAGAGGTGTGGGGAGTTGGAACATTCAGTACTTC
>TRBJ2-6|TRBD2|-|TRBV18
CASSQQLAGVESGANVLTF
TGTGCCAGCTCACAACAACTAGCGGGAGTAGAATCTGGGGCCAACGTCCTGACTTTC
>TRBJ2-6|TRBD2|-|TRBV7-2
CASSPGAGGRSGANVLTF
TGTGCCAGCAGTCCCGGGGCGGGAGGACGGTCTGGGGCCAACGTCCTGACTTTC
>TRBJ1-1|TRBD1|-|TRBV10-3
CAIRSRGQDTEAFF
TGTGCCATCAGGTCCAGGGGGCAGGACACTGAAGCTTTCTTT
>TRBJ1-5|-|once|TRBV5-8
CASSPGLYQPQHF
TGTGCCAGCAGCCCCGGACTTTACCAGCCCCAGCATTTT
>TRBJ1-5|-|-|TRBV7-8
CASSLFGSNQPQHF
TGTGCCAGCAGCTTATTCGGTAGCAATCAGCCCCAGCATTTT
>TRBJ2-6|-|-|TRBV19
CASTMQGASISGANVLTF
TGTGCCAGTACTATGCAAGGGGCGAGTATTTCTGGGGCCAACGTCCTGACTTTC
>TRBJ1-1|-|-|TRBV6-5
CASSYARDGVPEAFF
TGTGCCAGCAGTTATGCCAGGGATGGTGTCCCTGAAGCTTTCTTT
>TRBJ2-5|TRBD2|once|TRBV9
CASSVSLAGGPEETQYF
TGTGCCAGCAGCGTTAGTCTAGCGGGAGGGCCAGAAGAGACCCAGTACTTC
>TRBJ2-7|TRBD1|-|TRBV7-9
CASSLKRGQLDEQYF
TGTGCCAGCAGCTTAAAAAGGGGGCAGTTGGACGAGCAGTACTTC
>TRBJ1-4|-|-|TRBV27
CASSRQEREKLFF
TGTGCCAGCAGCAGACAGGAGAGAGAAAAACTGTTTTTT
>TRBJ2-5|-|-|TRBV10-1
CASSESGGQETQYF
TGCGCCAGCAGTGAGTCCGGGGGTCAAGAGACCCAGTACTTC
>TRBJ2-5|-|-|TRBV5-1
CASSAIKETQYF
TGCGCCAGCAGCGCGATCAAAGAGACCCAGTACTTC
>TRBJ2-5|-|-|TRBV9
CASSVGSGRETQYF
TGTGCCAGCAGCGTAGGTTCCGGGAGAGAGACCCAGTACTTC
>TRBJ2-2|TRBD2|-|TRBV19
CASSLGTGGANTGELFF
TGTGCCAGTAGTCTAGGAACGGGGGGGGCGAACACCGGGGAGCTGTTTTTT
>TRBJ2-3|TRBD2|-|TRBV4-1
CASSQPKRDYADTQYF
TGCGCCAGCAGCCAGCCAAAGCGGGATTACGCAGATACGCAGTATTTT
>TRBJ2-7|TRBD2|-|TRBV30
CAWAIAGYEQYF
TGTGCCTGGGCTATAGCGGGCTACGAGCAGTACTTC
>TRBJ2-2|-|-|TRBV5-4
CASSLPAGELFF
TGTGCCAGCAGCTTGCCCGCCGGGGAGCTGTTTTTT
>TRBJ1-2|TRBD1|-|TRBV5-1
CASSWDSPGYGYTF
TGCGCCAGCAGCTGGGACAGTCCCGGCTATGGCTACACCTTC
>TRBJ2-3|-|-|TRBV28
CASSQQVTDTQYF
TGTGCCAGCAGCCAACAGGTCACAGATACGCAGTATTTT
>TRBJ2-5|TRBD1|-|TRBV11-2
CASSRDREETQYF
TGTGCCAGCAGCAGGGACAGAGAAGAGACCCAGTACTTC
>TRBJ1-4|-|-|TRBV19
CASSIGSREKLFF
TGTGCCAGTAGTATAGGGAGTCGTGAAAAACTGTTTTTT
>TRBJ2-7|TRBD1|-|TRBV13
CASSSRGQGGYEQYF
TGTGCCAGCAGCTCCCGTGGACAGGGGGGGTACGAGCAGTACTTC
>TRBJ2-2|-|-|TRBV5-1
CASSLAAVNTGELFF
TGCGCCAGCAGCTTGGCTGCGGTTAACACCGGGGAGCTGTTTTTT
>TRBJ1-5|-|few|TRBV5-4
CASSLGGNNQPQHF
TGTGCCAGCAGCTTAGGAGGAAACAATCAGCCCCAGCATTTT
>TRBJ2-7|TRBD2|-|TRBV28
CASRWTSGTYEQYF
TGTGCCAGCCGCTGGACTAGCGGTACCTACGAGCAGTACTTC
>TRBJ2-1|-|-|TRBV7-2
CASSSRAGLVNEQFF
TGTGCCAGCAGCTCCAGGGCGGGATTGGTCAATGAGCAGTTCTTC
>TRBJ2-1|-|-|TRBV4-3
CASSRDAFRVNNEQFF
TGCGCCAGCAGCCGAGACGCCTTCCGGGTGAACAATGAGCAGTTCTTC
>TRBJ2-1|TRBD1|-|TRBV11-3
CASSTTGTGPLNEQFF
TGTGCCAGCAGCACAACCGGGACAGGGCCTCTCAATGAGCAGTTCTTC
>TRBJ2-1|TRBD2|-|TRBV30
CAWSSWTSGSGNEQFF
TGTGCCTGGAGTTCATGGACTAGCGGGAGTGGTAATGAGCAGTTCTTC
>TRBJ1-1|-|-|TRBV5-1
CASSLDRGTEAFF
TGCGCCAGCAGCTTGGATCGGGGGACTGAAGCTTTCTTT
>TRBJ2-3|-|-|TRBV6-6
CASRHTDTQYF
TGTGCCAGCAGACACACAGATACGCAGTATTTT